This is a list of T cell receptor beta chains from one sample in a study of blood T cells in healthy people across ages. TCRdb recomputed calls from the 5' RACE reads with MiXCR, one row per CDR3 protein. In the table there are some 700,000 distinct CDR3 sequences, 20% to 25% of which are singletons. Specimen: blood. The origin of the receptors is a man between 65 and 85 years old in good health. Both conserved end residues are trimmed from each CDR3. Each record gives: V gene, J gene, clone size, CDR3 length, CDR3 protein. Clone size is stated in some rows and not others, as once, few, many or a class when expanded.

V: TRBV11-3; J: TRBJ1-4; size: .; length: 12; CDR3: ASSETGGDEKLF
V: TRBV12-5; J: TRBJ2-6; size: few; length: 14; CDR3: ASGGTGSSGANVLT
V: TRBV7-2; J: TRBJ2-3; size: few; length: 14; CDR3: ASSFALSGSTDTQY
V: TRBV12-3/TRBV12-4; J: TRBJ2-1; size: .; length: 12; CDR3: ASTSETGGIEQF
V: TRBV12-3/TRBV12-4; J: TRBJ2-2; size: few; length: 13; CDR3: ASSAIAGDAGELF
V: TRBV27; J: TRBJ2-3; size: .; length: 12; CDR3: ASSFWGSADTQY
V: TRBV6-2/TRBV6-3; J: TRBJ2-1; size: few; length: 10; CDR3: ASSYSHNEQF
V: TRBV29-1; J: TRBJ1-1; size: few; length: 11; CDR3: SAPGLGDTEAF
V: TRBV7-2; J: TRBJ1-2; size: few; length: 12; CDR3: ASSTGTGTYGYT
V: TRBV12-3/TRBV12-4; J: TRBJ2-3; size: .; length: 14; CDR3: ASSQRLFLSTDTQY
V: TRBV5-1; J: TRBJ1-2; size: .; length: 15; CDR3: ASSLAEGLPGNYGYT
V: TRBV5-1; J: TRBJ2-2; size: .; length: 14; CDR3: ASSFGGLPSTGELF
V: TRBV5-1; J: TRBJ2-3; size: .; length: 13; CDR3: ASETSGGSTDTQY
V: TRBV15; J: TRBJ1-4; size: few; length: 13; CDR3: ATSRPETGDEKLF
V: TRBV6-4; J: TRBJ2-1; size: few; length: 13; CDR3: ASSDRPGGYNEQF